Each of the 20 T cell receptor beta chains below was sequenced from the same sample in a study of spatial heterogeneity in lung cancer. TCRdb re-called the 5' RACE reads with MiXCR, one entry per CDR3 protein. The data contain a few thousand distinct CDR3 sequences, around 7.3% of them singletons. Study-wide points: The number of expanded tumor alpha and beta chains correlated with mutation number.

These receptors have no known antigen. Time point here: sample taken at primary tumor resection. Specimen: lung tumor tissue, collected at surgery. These receptors were collected from a female donor with early-stage non-small cell lung cancer.

In its sample, this clonotype was seen many times. The chain has TRBV20-1 and TRBJ2-1, with 8 bases that match TRBD2. J lost 2 bases, V lost 2 bases, and 5 bases had no gene match. This CDR3 comprises 15 residues. Germline lookup yields CDR1 DFQATT and CDR2 SNEGSKA (reference sequence). CDR3 nucleotides: TGCAGTGCTAGACTAGCGGGTGGACCCTACAATGAGCAGTTCTTC. It codes for CSARLAGGPYNEQFF.

This clonotype showed up many times. V and J are TRBV28 and TRBJ1-5, with TRBD1 matching 7 bases. Germline V gives CDR1 MDHEN, CDR2 SYDVKM. The V and J ends lost 10 bases and 6 bases, in that order; junction bases with no gene match: 9. The CDR3 spans 13 residues. CDR3: CAIQGTAGQPQHF. CDR3 sequence (DNA): TGTGCCATTCAAGGGACAGCGGGTCAGCCCCAGCATTTT.

This clonotype was seen repeatedly, ten times or more. This chain links TRBV7-2 with TRBJ2-1; D may match TRBD1 or TRBD2 (5 bases each). CDR3 length equals 13 residues. Germline-derived CDR1 and CDR2 are SGHTA and FQGNSA. V lost 0 bases and J lost 9, with 9 bases in between. The CDR3 loop is CASSLAIGGEQFF. DNA for the CDR3: TGTGCCAGCAGCTTAGCAATTGGGGGTGAGCAGTTCTTC.

In this sample, this clonotype turned up many times. The V gene is TRBV2, the J gene TRBJ2-1, with TRBD2 matching 10 bases. In germline, CDR1 is SNHLY, CDR2 FYNNEI. J lost 3 bases, V lost 4 bases, and 3 bases had no gene match. The CDR3 covers 15 residues. CDR3 loop: CASSGRLAGYNEQFF. CDR3 bases: TGTGCCAGCAGTGGTCGACTAGCGGGCTACAATGAGCAGTTCTTC.

Within the sample, this clonotype is medium-sized. The CDR3 loop reads CASSQGAGDQPQHF. DNA for the CDR3: TGTGCCAGCAGCCAAGGGGCAGGGGATCAGCCCCAGCATTTT. The chain employs TRBV4-2 and TRBJ1-5; possibly TRBD1 for D (6 bases). CDR1 and CDR2 from the germline V gene are LGHNA and YNFKEQ. There are 14 residues in the CDR3. Trimming pared 1 base from V and 5 bases from J, leaving 9 bases between.

This clonotype occurred many times. The chain is built from TRBV7-2 and TRBJ2-6; 7 bases map to TRBD1. This CDR3 region has 15 residues. Germline V gene sequence: CDR1 SGHTA, CDR2 FQGNSA. V was clipped by 3 bases and J by 1 base; unmatched bases: 0. The CDR3 DNA reads TGTGCCAGCAGCTTGACAGGGTCTGGGGCCAACGTCCTGACTTTC. Amino acids: CASSLTGSGANVLTF.

This clonotype has a count of ten or more. The rearrangement links TRBV20-1 to TRBJ1-1, with 8 bases lining up with TRBD1. Germline values: CDR1 DFQATT, CDR2 SNEGSKA (reference sequence). The ends lost 6 bases at V and 6 bases at J; junction bases unmatched: 3. There are 11 residues in the CDR3. CDR3 region: CSAGGQAEAFF. The CDR3 coding sequence is TGCAGTGCCGGGGGACAGGCTGAAGCTTTCTTT.

By sample fraction, this clonotype is medium-sized. The chain uses TRBV7-6 and TRBJ2-2, with TRBD2 identical over 7 bases. The CDR3 loop spans 17 amino acids. Germline values: CDR1 SGHVS, CDR2 FNYEAQ. Losses at the gene ends were 1 base for V and 7 bases for J; bases not matched to a gene: 12. Written as DNA, the CDR3 is TGTGCCAGCAGCTTAGGGTCTAGCGGTTCCCTGGACGGGGAGCTGTTTTTT. Residues: CASSLGSSGSLDGELFF.

By proportion, this clonotype is medium-sized. In DNA, the CDR3 is TGTGCCAGCAGTTATCGGCCCGATCAGCCCCAGCATTTT. Residues: CASSYRPDQPQHF. The chain has TRBV12-3 or TRBV12-4 and TRBJ1-5; no reliable D call. This CDR3 comprises 13 residues. Trimming took off 4 bases at V and 5 bases at J, with 9 bases between the two ends.

This clonotype appeared many times. The chain joins TRBV9 to TRBJ2-3; 12 nucleotides match TRBD2. CDR3 size: 19 residues. Germline CDR1 SGDLS, CDR2 YYNGEE. V shed 4 bases, J shed 3 bases, and the junction held 15 bases outside the gene matches. In DNA, the CDR3 is TGTGCCAGCAGCCTCCACCGACTAGCGGGGGCCAAAGATACAGATACGCAGTATTTT. Translating it yields CASSLHRLAGAKDTDTQYF.

The table lists this clonotype with many counts. This rearrangement joins TRBV18 to TRBJ2-2; possibly TRBD2 for D (6 bases). V dropped 3 bases and J dropped 3 bases, with 20 bases sitting between them. The CDR3 contains 18 residues. CDR1 and CDR2 (germline): KGHSH, LQKENI. CDR3 loop: CASSPGLGLRADTGELFF. The CDR3 DNA follows: TGTGCCAGCTCACCCGGGCTGGGACTCCGGGCGGACACCGGGGAGCTGTTTTTT.

This clonotype is medium-sized. The V gene is TRBV12-3 or TRBV12-4, the J gene TRBJ2-3; D gene uncertain. The CDR3 consists of 14 residues. V lost 1 base, J lost 2 bases, and 7 bases lay in between. The CDR3 bases are TGTGCCAGCAGTTTAGGCGGCTTCACAGATACGCAGTATTTT. It codes for CASSLGGFTDTQYF.

This clonotype ranks as medium-sized. The chain uses TRBV11-2 and TRBJ2-7, with D hard to call. The germline V gene encodes CDR1 SGHAT and CDR2 FQNNGV. This CDR3 has 14 amino acids. V dropped 0 bases and J dropped 0 bases, with 6 bases sitting between them. The chain's CDR3 is CASSLEIHSYEQYF. CDR3 coding DNA: TGTGCCAGCAGCTTAGAAATACACTCCTACGAGCAGTACTTC.

This chain uses TRBV5-1 with TRBJ2-6, with 7 bases fitting TRBD1. V was pared by 2 bases and J by 3 bases, with 2 bases of the junction left unmatched. Germline lookup yields CDR1 SGHRS and CDR2 YFSETQ. The CDR3 is 15 residues long. The CDR3: CASSFNRGGANVLTF. The CDR3 DNA is TGCGCCAGCAGCTTTAACAGGGGTGGGGCCAACGTCCTGACTTTC.

This clonotype appeared many times. The genes are TRBV12-3 or TRBV12-4 and TRBJ1-1; D not resolved. The V and J ends lost 5 bases and 3 bases respectively, with 7 bases between them. The CDR3 loop spans 12 amino acids. The CDR3 protein is CASSPQYTEAFF. The CDR3 DNA reads as TGTGCCAGCAGTCCGCAGTACACTGAAGCTTTCTTT.

This clonotype is categorized as medium-sized. The chain is built from TRBV20-1 and TRBJ2-7, with 7 bases identical to TRBD2. The length of the CDR3 is 12 residues. With 4 bases clipped from V and 5 bases from J, the junction kept 5 bases outside the gene matches. Germline CDR1 and CDR2: DFQATT and SNEGSKA (reference sequence). The CDR3 nucleotides read TGCAGTGCTATAGAGCGGGGCGACGAGCAGTACTTC. This encodes CSAIERGDEQYF.

By sample fraction, this clonotype is medium-sized (0.01 to 0.1%). The V and J genes are TRBV6-1 and TRBJ1-2; D call uncertain. V shed 2 bases and J shed 4 bases, with 17 bases lying between them. The CDR3 has 16 residues. Looked up from germline, CDR1 is MNHNS and CDR2 is SASEGT. The CDR3 DNA reads TGTGCCAGCAGTGAACACATCTCAGGAGGCCCCTATGGCTACACCTTC. It is translated as CASSEHISGGPYGYTF.

This clonotype ranks as medium-sized. The chain carries TRBV7-2 and TRBJ2-3; possibly TRBD1 or TRBD2 for D (5 bases each). This CDR3 comprises 13 residues. Germline assignment: CDR1 SGHTA and CDR2 FQGNSA. V was pared by 3 bases and J by 4 bases, with 8 bases between. In DNA form, the CDR3 reads TGTGCCAGCAGCTTCGTGGGGGCAGATACGCAGTATTTT. Translated: CASSFVGADTQYF.

The count of this clonotype is one. J is TRBJ2-7 and V is TRBV10-1; TRBD1 or TRBD2 may be the D gene (5 bases each). CDR1 is WNHNN, CDR2 SYGVQD, per germline (reference sequence). The CDR3 loop spans 14 amino acids. V dropped 4 bases and J dropped 2 bases, with 12 bases sitting between them. CDR3 residues: CASSASRGAYEQYF. The CDR3, as DNA: TGCGCCAGCAGTGCCTCGAGGGGTGCCTACGAGCAGTACTTC.

This clonotype showed up many times. The genes are TRBV7-7 and TRBJ2-1; 11 bases match TRBD2. The CDR3 spans 18 residues. The germline CDR1 and CDR2 sequences are SSHAT and FNYEAQ (reference sequence). J gave up 2 bases and V 5 bases, and 11 bases lay outside the gene matches. CDR3 region: CASSRTSGGPPAYNEQFF. Written as DNA, the CDR3 is TGTGCCAGCAGCCGTACTAGCGGGGGACCCCCTGCCTACAATGAGCAGTTCTTC.